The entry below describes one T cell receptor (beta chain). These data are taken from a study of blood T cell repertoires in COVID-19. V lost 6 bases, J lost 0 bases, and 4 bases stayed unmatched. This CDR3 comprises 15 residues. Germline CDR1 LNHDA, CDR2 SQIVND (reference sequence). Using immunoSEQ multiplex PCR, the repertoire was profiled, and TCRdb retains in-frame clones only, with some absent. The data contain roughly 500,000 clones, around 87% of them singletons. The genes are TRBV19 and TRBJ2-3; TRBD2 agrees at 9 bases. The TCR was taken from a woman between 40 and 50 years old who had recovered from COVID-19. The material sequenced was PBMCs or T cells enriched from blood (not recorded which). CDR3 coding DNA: TGTGCCAGTAGGACTCTAGCGGGAAGCACAGATACGCAGTATTTT. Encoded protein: CASRTLAGSTDTQYF.